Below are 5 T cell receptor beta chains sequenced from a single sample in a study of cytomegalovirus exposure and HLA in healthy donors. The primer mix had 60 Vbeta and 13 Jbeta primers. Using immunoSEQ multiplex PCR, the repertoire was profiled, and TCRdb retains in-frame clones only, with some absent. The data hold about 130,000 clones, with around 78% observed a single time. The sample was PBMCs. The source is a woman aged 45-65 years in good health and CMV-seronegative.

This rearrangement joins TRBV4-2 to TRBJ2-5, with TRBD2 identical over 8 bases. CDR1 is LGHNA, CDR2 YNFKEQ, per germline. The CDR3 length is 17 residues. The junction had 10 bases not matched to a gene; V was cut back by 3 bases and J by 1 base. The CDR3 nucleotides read TGTGCCAGCAGCCACGCCTCGCGGGGGGAGGCCCAAGAGACCCAGTACTTC. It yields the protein CASSHASRGEAQETQYF.

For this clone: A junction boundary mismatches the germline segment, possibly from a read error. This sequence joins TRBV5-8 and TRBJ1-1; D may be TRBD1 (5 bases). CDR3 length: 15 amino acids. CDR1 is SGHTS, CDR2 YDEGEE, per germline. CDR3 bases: TGTGCCAGCAGATTGGGGCAGGGCAGTTACACTGAAGCTTTCTTT. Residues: CASRLGQGSYTEAFF.

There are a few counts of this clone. CDR3 sequence: CASSYSLVHEQYV. DNA for the CDR3: TGTGCCAGCAGTTACTCCCTAGTCCACGAGCAGTACGTC. The chain joins TRBV6-6 to TRBJ2-7, with D unresolved. The CDR3 contains 13 residues. The germline V and J ends were trimmed by 0 bases and 5 bases, with 8 bases remaining between them. The V gene's germline CDR1 is MNHNY and CDR2 SVGAGI (reference sequence).

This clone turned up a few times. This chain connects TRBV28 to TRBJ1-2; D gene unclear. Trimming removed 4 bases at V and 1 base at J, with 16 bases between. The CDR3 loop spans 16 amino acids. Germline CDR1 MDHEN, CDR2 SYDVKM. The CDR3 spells CASSSAGFAVNYGYTF. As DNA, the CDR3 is TGTGCCAGCAGTTCCGCGGGGTTCGCGGTTAACTATGGCTACACCTTC.

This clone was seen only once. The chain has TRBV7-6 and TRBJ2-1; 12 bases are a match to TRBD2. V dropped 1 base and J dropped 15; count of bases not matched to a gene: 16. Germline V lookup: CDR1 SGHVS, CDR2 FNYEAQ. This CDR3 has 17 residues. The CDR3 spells CASSLVGRSETSGSLFF. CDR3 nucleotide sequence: TGTGCCAGCAGCTTAGTTGGACGGTCCGAGACTAGCGGGAGTTTGTTCTTC.